This TCR beta chain was retrieved from a study of blood T cell repertoires in COVID-19. The wider study: Whether acute or convalescent, the COVID-19 samples came from the United States, Italy and Spain. T cells, B-cell-depleted T cells, or PBMCs provided the cDNA or gDNA that served as material.

The CDR3 contains 16 residues. V was pared by 2 bases and J by 0 bases, with 11 bases between. Germline loops: CDR1 MNHEY, CDR2 SVGAGI. Donors in Cohort 3 who had recovered were those with two negative PCRs, healthcare professional clearance, or resolution of their symptoms. TCRdb's table, derived via immunoSEQ multiplex PCR, lists solely in-frame clones and lacks some. This table has some 380,000 clones, around 87% appearing once. The genes are TRBV6-5 and TRBJ1-5; TRBD1 is a possible D gene (5 bases). This TCR was sampled from a man younger than 40 who had recovered from COVID-19. Specimen: PBMCs or T cells enriched from blood (not recorded which). The CDR3 here is CASSYGRQNSNQPQHF. As DNA, the CDR3 is TGTGCCAGCAGTTACGGTAGACAGAATAGCAATCAGCCCCAGCATTTT.